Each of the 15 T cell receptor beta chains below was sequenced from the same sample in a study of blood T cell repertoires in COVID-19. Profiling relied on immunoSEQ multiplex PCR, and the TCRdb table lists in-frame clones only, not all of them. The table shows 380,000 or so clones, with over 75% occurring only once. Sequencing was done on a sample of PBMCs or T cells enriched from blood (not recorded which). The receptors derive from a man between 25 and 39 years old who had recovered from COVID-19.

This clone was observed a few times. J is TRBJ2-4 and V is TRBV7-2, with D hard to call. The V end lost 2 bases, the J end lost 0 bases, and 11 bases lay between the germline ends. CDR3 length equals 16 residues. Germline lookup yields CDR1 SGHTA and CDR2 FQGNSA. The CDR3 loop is CASSLLGRLAKNIQYF. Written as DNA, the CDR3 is TGTGCCAGCAGCTTATTAGGAAGACTAGCCAAAAACATTCAGTACTTC.

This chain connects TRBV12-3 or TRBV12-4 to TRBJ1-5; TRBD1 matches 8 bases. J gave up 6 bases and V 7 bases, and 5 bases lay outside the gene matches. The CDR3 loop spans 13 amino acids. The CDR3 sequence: CASTTGGLQPQHF. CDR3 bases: TGTGCCAGCACCACAGGGGGACTTCAGCCCCAGCATTTT.

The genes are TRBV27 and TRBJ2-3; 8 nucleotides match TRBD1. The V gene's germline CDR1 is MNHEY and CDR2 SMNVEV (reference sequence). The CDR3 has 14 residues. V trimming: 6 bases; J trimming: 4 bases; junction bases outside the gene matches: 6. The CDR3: CASRRQGSPDTQYF. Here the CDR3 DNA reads TGTGCCAGCAGGAGACAGGGGAGTCCAGATACGCAGTATTTT.

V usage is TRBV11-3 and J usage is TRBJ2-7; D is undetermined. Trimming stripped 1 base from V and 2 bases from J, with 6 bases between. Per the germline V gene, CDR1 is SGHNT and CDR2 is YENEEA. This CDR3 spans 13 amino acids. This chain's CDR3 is CASSLGSPYEQYF. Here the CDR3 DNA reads TGTGCCAGCAGCTTAGGCAGTCCCTACGAGCAGTACTTC. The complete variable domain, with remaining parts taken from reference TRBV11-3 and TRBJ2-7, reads EAGVVQSPRYKIIEKKQPVAFWCNPISGHNTLYWYLQNLGQGPELLIRYENEEAVDDSQLPKDRFSAERLKGVDSTLKIQPAELGDSAVYLCASSLGSPYEQYFGPGTRLTVT.

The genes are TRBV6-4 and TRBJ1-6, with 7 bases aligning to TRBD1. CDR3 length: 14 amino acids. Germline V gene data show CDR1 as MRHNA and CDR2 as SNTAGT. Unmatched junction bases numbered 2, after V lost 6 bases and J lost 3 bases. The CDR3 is CASRRDSYNSPLHF. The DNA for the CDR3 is TGTGCCAGCAGGCGGGACAGCTATAATTCACCCCTCCACTTT.

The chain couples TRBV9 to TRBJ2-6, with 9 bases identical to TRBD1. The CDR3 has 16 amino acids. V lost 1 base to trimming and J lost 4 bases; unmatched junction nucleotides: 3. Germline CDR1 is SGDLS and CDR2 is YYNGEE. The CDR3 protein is CASSVNRGPGANVLTF. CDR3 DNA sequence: TGTGCCAGCAGCGTAAACAGGGGGCCGGGGGCCAACGTCCTGACTTTC.

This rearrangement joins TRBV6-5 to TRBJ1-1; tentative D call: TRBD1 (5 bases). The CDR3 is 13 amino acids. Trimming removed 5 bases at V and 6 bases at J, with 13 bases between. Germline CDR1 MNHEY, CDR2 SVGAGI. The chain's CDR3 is CASSPQGTSEAFF. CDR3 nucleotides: TGTGCCAGCAGTCCCCAGGGTACCTCTGAAGCTTTCTTT.

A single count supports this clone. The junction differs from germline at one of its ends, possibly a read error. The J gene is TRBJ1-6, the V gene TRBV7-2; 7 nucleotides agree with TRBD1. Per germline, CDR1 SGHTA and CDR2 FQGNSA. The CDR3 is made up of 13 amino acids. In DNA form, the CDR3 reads TGTGCCAGCAGCGAAAGACAGGGTTCAGCCCTCCACTTT. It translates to CASSERQGSALHF.

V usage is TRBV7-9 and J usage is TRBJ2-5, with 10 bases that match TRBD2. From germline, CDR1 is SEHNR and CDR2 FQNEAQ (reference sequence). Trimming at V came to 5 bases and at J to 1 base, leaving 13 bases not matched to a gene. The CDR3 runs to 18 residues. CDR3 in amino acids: CASSETLAGAAIQETQYF. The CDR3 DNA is TGTGCCAGCAGCGAAACGCTAGCGGGGGCCGCAATCCAAGAGACCCAGTACTTC.

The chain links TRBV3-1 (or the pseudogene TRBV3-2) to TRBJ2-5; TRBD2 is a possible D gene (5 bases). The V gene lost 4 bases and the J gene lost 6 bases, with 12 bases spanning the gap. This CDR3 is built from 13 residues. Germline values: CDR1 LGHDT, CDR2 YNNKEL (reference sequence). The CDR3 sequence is CASSPGSPKTQYF. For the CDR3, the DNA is TGTGCCAGCAGCCCGGGAAGCCCGAAGACCCAGTACTTC.

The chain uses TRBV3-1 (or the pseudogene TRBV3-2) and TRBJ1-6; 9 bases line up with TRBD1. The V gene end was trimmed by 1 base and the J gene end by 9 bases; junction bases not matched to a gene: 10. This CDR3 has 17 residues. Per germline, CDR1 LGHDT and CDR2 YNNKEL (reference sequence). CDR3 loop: CASSQVPSGQGASPLHF. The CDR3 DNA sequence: TGTGCCAGCAGCCAAGTTCCCTCGGGACAGGGAGCTTCACCCCTCCACTTT.

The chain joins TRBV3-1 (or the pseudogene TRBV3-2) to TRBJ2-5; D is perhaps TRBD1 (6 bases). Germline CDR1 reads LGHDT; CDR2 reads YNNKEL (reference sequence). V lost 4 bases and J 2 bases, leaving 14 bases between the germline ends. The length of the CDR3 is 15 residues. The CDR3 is CASSPRGPRQETQYF. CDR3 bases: TGTGCCAGCAGCCCCAGGGGCCCTCGGCAAGAGACCCAGTACTTC.

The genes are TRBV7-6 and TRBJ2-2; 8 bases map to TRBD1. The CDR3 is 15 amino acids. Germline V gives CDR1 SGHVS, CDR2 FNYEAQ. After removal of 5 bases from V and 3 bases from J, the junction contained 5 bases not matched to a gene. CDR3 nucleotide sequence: TGTGCCAGCAGCCCACGGACAGGGTACACCGGGGAGCTGTTTTTT. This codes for CASSPRTGYTGELFF.

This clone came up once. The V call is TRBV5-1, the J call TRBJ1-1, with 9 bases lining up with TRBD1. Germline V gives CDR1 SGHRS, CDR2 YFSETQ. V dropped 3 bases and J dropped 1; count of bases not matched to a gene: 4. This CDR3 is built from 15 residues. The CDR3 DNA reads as TGCGCCAGCAGCTCGATGACAGGGGGGAACACTGAAGCTTTCTTT. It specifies CASSSMTGGNTEAFF.

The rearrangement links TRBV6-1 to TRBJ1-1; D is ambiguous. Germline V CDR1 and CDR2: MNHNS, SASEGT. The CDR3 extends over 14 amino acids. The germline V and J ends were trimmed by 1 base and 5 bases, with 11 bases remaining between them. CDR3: CASSEEPPGTEAFF. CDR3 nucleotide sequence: TGTGCCAGCAGTGAAGAACCGCCGGGGACTGAAGCTTTCTTT.